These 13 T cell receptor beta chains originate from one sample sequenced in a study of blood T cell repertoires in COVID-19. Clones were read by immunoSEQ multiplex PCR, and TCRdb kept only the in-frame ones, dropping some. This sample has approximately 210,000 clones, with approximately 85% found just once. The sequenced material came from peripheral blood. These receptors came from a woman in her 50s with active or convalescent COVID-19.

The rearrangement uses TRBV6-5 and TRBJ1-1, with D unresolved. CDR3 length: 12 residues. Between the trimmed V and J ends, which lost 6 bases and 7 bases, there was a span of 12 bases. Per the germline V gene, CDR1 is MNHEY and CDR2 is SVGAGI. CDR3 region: CASSGGALEAFF. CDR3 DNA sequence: TGTGCCAGCAGCGGAGGCGCCCTTGAAGCTTTCTTT.

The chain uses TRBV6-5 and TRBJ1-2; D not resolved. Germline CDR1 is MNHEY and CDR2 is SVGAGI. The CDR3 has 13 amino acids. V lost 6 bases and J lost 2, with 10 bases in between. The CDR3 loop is CASSLTRNYGYTF. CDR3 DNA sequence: TGTGCCAGCAGCTTGACGAGGAACTATGGCTACACCTTC.

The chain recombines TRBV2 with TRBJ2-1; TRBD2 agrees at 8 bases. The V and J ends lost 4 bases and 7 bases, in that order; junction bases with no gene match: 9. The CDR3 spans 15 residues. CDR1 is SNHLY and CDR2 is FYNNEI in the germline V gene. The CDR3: CASSVVERGWNEQFF. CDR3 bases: TGTGCCAGCAGTGTTGTGGAGCGGGGGTGGAATGAGCAGTTCTTC.

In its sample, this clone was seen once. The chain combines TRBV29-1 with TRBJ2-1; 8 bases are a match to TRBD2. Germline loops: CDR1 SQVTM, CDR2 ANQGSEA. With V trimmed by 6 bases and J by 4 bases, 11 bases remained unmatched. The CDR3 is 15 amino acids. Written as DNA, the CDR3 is TGCAGCGTAAAGTCTCCGGGACTAGGATACAATGAGCAGTTCTTC. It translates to CSVKSPGLGYNEQFF.

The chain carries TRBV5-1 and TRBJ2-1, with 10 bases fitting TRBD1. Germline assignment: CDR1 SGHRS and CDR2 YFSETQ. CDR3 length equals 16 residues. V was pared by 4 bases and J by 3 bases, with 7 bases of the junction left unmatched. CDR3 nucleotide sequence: TGCGCCAGCAGCGCCCTGGGACAGGGGAACTACAATGAGCAGTTCTTC. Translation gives CASSALGQGNYNEQFF. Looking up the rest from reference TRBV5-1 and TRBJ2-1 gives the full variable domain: KAGVTQTPRYLIKTRGQQVTLSCSPISGHRSVSWYQQTPGQGLQFLFEYFSETQRNKGNFPGRFSGRQFSNSRSEMNVSTLELGDSALYLCASSALGQGNYNEQFFGPGTRLTVL.

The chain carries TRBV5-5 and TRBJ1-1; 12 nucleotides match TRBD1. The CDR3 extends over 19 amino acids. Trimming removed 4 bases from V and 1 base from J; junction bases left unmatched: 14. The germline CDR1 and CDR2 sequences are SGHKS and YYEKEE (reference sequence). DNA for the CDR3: TGTGCCAGCAGCAACGCCGGGACAGGGGGCGAAAGGGGGAACACTGAAGCTTTCTTT. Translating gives CASSNAGTGGERGNTEAFF.

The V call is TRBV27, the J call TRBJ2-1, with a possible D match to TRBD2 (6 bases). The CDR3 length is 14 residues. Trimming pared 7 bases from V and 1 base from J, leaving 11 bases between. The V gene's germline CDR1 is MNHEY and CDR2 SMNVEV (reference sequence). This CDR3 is CASTYGGSYNEQFF. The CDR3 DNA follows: TGTGCCAGCACCTATGGAGGGTCCTACAATGAGCAGTTCTTC.

Here the CDR3 reads CASSNNRGTEAFF. DNA for the CDR3: TGTGCCAGTAGTAACAACAGGGGCACTGAAGCTTTCTTT. The chain is built from TRBV19 and TRBJ1-1, with 7 bases aligning to TRBD1. V lost 4 bases and J lost 4; bases outside the gene matches: 3. Germline V gives CDR1 LNHDA, CDR2 SQIVND (reference sequence). The CDR3 totals 13 residues.

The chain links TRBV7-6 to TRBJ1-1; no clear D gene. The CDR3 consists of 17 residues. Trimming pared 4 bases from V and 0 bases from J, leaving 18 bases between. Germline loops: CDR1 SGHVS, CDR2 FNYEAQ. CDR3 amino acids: CASSYSGQTLLNTEAFF. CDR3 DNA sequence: TGTGCCAGCAGCTACAGCGGGCAGACTTTGCTGAACACTGAAGCTTTCTTT.

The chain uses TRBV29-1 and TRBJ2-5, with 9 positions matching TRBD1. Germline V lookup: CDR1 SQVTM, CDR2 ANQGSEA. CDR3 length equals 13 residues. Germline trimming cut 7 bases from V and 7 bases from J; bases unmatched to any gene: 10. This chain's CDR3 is CSGWDRVVGTQYF. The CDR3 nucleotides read TGCAGCGGCTGGGACAGGGTGGTAGGGACCCAGTACTTC.

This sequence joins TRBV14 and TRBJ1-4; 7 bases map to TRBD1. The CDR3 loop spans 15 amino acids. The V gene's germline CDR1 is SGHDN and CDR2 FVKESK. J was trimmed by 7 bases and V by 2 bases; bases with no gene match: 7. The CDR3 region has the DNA TGTGCCAGCAGCCAACCGACAGGGCGGAGTGAAAAACTGTTTTTT. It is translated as CASSQPTGRSEKLFF. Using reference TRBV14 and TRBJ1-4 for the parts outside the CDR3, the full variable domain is EAGVTQFPSHSVIEKGQTVTLRCDPISGHDNLYWYRRVMGKEIKFLLHFVKESKQDESGMPNNRFLAERTGGTYSTLKVQPAELEDSGVYFCASSQPTGRSEKLFFGSGTQLSVL.

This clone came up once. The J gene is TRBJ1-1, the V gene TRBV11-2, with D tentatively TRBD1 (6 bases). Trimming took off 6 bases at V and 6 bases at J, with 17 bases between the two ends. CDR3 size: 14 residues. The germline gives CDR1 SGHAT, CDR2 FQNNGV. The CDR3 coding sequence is TGTGCCAGCAGGACCGACTCGACAGGACCTGAAGCTTTCTTT. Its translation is CASRTDSTGPEAFF.

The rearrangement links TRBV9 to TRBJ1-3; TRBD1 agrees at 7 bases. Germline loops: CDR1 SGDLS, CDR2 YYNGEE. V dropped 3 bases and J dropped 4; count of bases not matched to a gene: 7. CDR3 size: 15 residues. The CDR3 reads CASSGPRGPGNTIYF. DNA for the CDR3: TGTGCCAGCAGCGGCCCGAGGGGGCCCGGAAACACCATATATTTT.